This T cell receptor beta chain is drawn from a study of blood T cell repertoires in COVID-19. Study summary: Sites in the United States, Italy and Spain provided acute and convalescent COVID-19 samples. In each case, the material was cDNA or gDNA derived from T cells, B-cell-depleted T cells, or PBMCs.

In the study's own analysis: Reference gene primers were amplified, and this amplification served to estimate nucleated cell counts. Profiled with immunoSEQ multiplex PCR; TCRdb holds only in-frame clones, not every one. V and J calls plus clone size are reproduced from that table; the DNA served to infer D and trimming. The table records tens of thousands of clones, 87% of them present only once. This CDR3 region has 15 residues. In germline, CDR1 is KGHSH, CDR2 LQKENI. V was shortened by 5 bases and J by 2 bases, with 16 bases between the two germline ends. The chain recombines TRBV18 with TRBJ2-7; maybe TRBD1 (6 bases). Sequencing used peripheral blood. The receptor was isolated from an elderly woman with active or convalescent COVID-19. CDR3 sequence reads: CASSTQGSRTYEQYF. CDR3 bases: TGTGCCAGCTCAACGCAGGGGAGTCGCACCTACGAGCAGTACTTC.